A selection of T cell receptor beta chains follows, all from one sample in a study of T cell responses to AZD1222 COVID-19 vaccine. Method: immunoSEQ multiplex PCR; TCRdb's copy keeps in-frame clones and lacks some. The sample gives approximately 50,000 clones, around 80% of which show up once; around 6.6% is in the top ten. The sample consisted of peripheral blood, taken on day 0 of AZD1222 vaccination. Every receptor here comes from an adult in good health. Each CDR3 is given with its conserved first and last residue. The D gene is left open where the match is weak. Clone size is shown for a subset of rows, as once, few, many or a class of expanded clone.

TRBD1	TRBV29-1	TRBJ2-1	once	CSVEEFQGAGNEQFF	TGCAGCGTTGAAGAGTTCCAGGGGGCCGGCAATGAGCAGTTCTTC
.	TRBV18	TRBJ1-1	.	CASSADREAFF	TGTGCCAGCTCAGCCGACAGGGAAGCTTTCTTT
TRBD1	TRBV6-1	TRBJ1-4	.	CASSEVTGGGEKLFF	TGTGCCAGCAGTGAAGTAACAGGGGGTGGTGAAAAACTGTTTTTT
.	TRBV20-1	TRBJ2-2	.	CSAENTGELFF	TGCAGTGCTGAGAACACCGGGGAGCTGTTTTTT
TRBD1	TRBV2	TRBJ1-5	.	CASSGQIQGPGNQPQHF	TGTGCCAGCAGCGGTCAGATACAGGGGCCGGGCAATCAGCCCCAGCATTTT
.	TRBV13	TRBJ2-7	.	CASSRSYEQYF	TGTGCCAGCAGCCGCTCCTACGAGCAGTACTTC
.	TRBV7-8	TRBJ2-5	.	CASSRGSRETQYF	TGTGCCAGCAGCCGTGGGAGTAGGGAGACCCAGTACTTC
TRBD1	TRBV28	TRBJ1-6	.	CASSYGQGASSPLHF	TGTGCCAGCAGTTACGGACAGGGGGCGAGTTCACCCCTCCACTTT
.	TRBV6-5	TRBJ1-2	.	CASSEANYGYTF	TGTGCCAGTAGCGAGGCTAACTATGGCTACACCTTC
TRBD1	TRBV28	TRBJ1-2	.	CASRGQGARGYGYTF	TGTGCCAGCAGGGGACAGGGGGCTCGGGGCTATGGCTACACCTTC
.	TRBV6-5	TRBJ1-1	.	CASSSSRYMNTEAFF	TGTGCCAGCAGTTCCTCCAGATACATGAACACTGAAGCTTTCTTT
.	TRBV20-1	TRBJ1-1	.	CTHSGGPEAFF	TGCACCCACAGTGGGGGACCAGAAGCTTTCTTT
.	TRBV19	TRBJ1-5	.	CASSIEGERGYNQPQHF	TGTGCCAGTAGTATAGAGGGGGAGAGGGGTTACAATCAGCCCCAGCATTTT
.	TRBV4-2	TRBJ1-1	few	CASSQRPGHGAFF	TGTGCCAGCAGCCAGCGACCGGGACACGGAGCTTTCTTT
.	TRBV18	TRBJ2-1	.	CASSPLDEQFF	TGTGCCAGCTCACCCCTGGATGAGCAGTTCTTC
.	TRBV3-1/TRBV3-2	TRBJ2-5	.	CASSQKGRGETQYF	TGTGCCAGCAGCCAAAAGGGGCGCGGGGAGACCCAGTACTTC
.	TRBV5-1	TRBJ1-5	.	CASSLDRENQPQHF	TGCGCCAGCAGCTTGGACAGGGAAAATCAGCCCCAGCATTTT
.	TRBV7-2	TRBJ2-7	.	CASSLTRLKGDEQYF	TGTGCCAGCAGCTTAACCCGTCTGAAAGGGGACGAGCAGTACTTC
.	TRBV5-1	TRBJ1-6	.	CASSLASWNSPLHF	TGCGCCAGCAGCTTGGCCTCTTGGAATTCACCCCTCCACTTT
.	TRBV7-3	TRBJ2-3	.	CASSLSHSTDTQYF	TGTGCCAGCAGCTTAAGTCATAGCACAGATACGCAGTATTTT
.	TRBV3-1/TRBV3-2	TRBJ1-2	few	CASSQGASNYGYTF	TGTGCCAGCAGCCAGGGGGCATCTAACTATGGCTACACCTTC
TRBD2	TRBV15	TRBJ2-3	once	CATSSGGTPDTQYF	TGTGCCACCAGTAGCGGGGGGACTCCAGATACGCAGTATTTT
.	TRBV28	TRBJ1-2	once	CASSFLGTYGYTF	TGTGCCAGCAGTTTCTTAGGGACCTATGGCTACACCTTC
TRBD1	TRBV24-1	TRBJ1-5	.	CATSVPGQNQPQHF	TGTGCCACCAGTGTCCCGGGACAGAATCAGCCCCAGCATTTT
TRBD1	TRBV10-3	TRBJ1-4	.	CAISQGTGIYNEKLFF	TGTGCCATCAGTCAAGGGACAGGAATCTATAATGAAAAACTGTTTTTT
.	TRBV7-2	TRBJ2-7	.	CASSLEGLREQYF	TGTGCCAGCAGCTTGGAAGGCCTCCGGGAGCAGTACTTC
TRBD1	TRBV10-3	TRBJ1-2	once	CAISESSGQGASGYTF	TGTGCCATCAGTGAGTCGAGTGGGCAGGGGGCTTCTGGCTACACCTTC